This T cell receptor beta chain appears in the sequencing data of a study of T cell responses to AZD1222 COVID-19 vaccine. Germline loops: CDR1 SGHDT, CDR2 YYEEEE. The CDR3 has 14 residues. The V and J ends lost 0 bases and 4 bases respectively, with 8 bases between them. The protocol was immunoSEQ multiplex PCR, while the TCRdb copy is restricted to in-frame clones and leaves out a portion. The sample has fewer than 130,000 clones, 90% to 95% seen once. This sequence originates from an adult in good health. Sequences were derived from peripheral blood, sampled on day 0 of AZD1222 vaccination. This chain uses TRBV5-6 with TRBJ1-5; weak D call: TRBD1 (6 bases). Here the CDR3 reads CASSLAGVNQPQHF. For the CDR3, the DNA is TGTGCCAGCAGCTTGGCAGGGGTTAATCAGCCCCAGCATTTT.